The following is a T cell receptor (beta chain) sequence with its context. This record comes from a study of blood T cell repertoires in COVID-19. This table comes from immunoSEQ multiplex PCR, and its TCRdb copy is limited to in-frame clones, with some not included. The sample lists around 150,000 clones, about 80% seen once, with around 16% in the top ten. What was sequenced was peripheral blood. The clonotype was recovered from a man aged 50-59 years with acute or convalescent COVID-19.

This CDR3 reads CAISGGGYQPQHF. In DNA, the CDR3 is TGTGCCATCAGTGGGGGAGGTTACCAGCCCCAGCATTTT. The V call is TRBV10-3, the J call TRBJ1-5; D is unclear. V lost 4 bases and J 7 bases, leaving 11 bases between the germline ends. Germline values: CDR1 ENHRY, CDR2 SYGVKD. The CDR3 extends over 13 amino acids.